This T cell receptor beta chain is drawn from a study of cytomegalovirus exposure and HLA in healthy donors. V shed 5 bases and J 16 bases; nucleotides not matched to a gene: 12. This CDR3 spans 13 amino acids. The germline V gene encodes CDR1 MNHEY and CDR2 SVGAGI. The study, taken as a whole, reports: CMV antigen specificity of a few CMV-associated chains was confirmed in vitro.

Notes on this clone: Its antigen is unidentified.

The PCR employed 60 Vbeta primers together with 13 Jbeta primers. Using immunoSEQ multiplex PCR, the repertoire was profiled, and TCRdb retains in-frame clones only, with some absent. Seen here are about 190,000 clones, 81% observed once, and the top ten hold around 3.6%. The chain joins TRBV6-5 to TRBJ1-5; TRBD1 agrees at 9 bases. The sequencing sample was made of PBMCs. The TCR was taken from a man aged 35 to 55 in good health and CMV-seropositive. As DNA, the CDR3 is TGTGCCAGCAGTCCAACCTGGGACAGGGTCGCCCATTTT. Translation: CASSPTWDRVAHF.